The present T cell receptor (beta chain) was sequenced within a study of blood T cell repertoires in COVID-19. Turning to the study itself: Italy, Spain and the United States were the sources of the convalescent and acute COVID-19 samples. The cDNA or gDNA used as material had been derived from T cells, B-cell-depleted T cells, or PBMCs.

Authors' processing steps: Cell counts per sample came from amplifying reference gene primers. Data came from immunoSEQ multiplex PCR; TCRdb stores just in-frame clones and leaves some out. That table supplies the V and J calls and clone size; D and trimming were determined from the DNA. The sample yields around 280,000 clones, around 86% seen once. The CDR3 totals 14 residues. The germline gives CDR1 SGHAT, CDR2 FQNNGV. V trimming: 3 bases; J trimming: 4 bases; junction bases outside the gene matches: 3. The sequencing sample was made of peripheral blood. The chain couples TRBV11-2 to TRBJ2-1; 7 bases fit TRBD2. This clonotype was sampled from a man aged 65-85 years with acute or convalescent COVID-19. The CDR3 reads CASSFGRSYNEQFF. The DNA for the CDR3 is TGTGCCAGCAGCTTCGGGAGGTCTTACAATGAGCAGTTCTTC.